This T cell receptor beta chain is from a study of cytomegalovirus exposure and HLA in healthy donors. Findings and caveats of the study: Among CMV-associated TCR beta chains, most appeared HLA-restricted in a later analysis. Owing to their indistinguishability, certain V segments, notably TRBV6-2 and TRBV6-3, were excluded. Some highly shared sequence variants likely arose as a pipeline artifact.

This CDR3 has 15 residues. Germline lookup yields CDR1 ENHRY and CDR2 SYGVKD. Trimming removed 4 bases from V and 0 bases from J; junction bases left unmatched: 3. The PCR had 60 Vbeta and 13 Jbeta primers. Method: immunoSEQ multiplex PCR; TCRdb's copy keeps in-frame clones and lacks some. The sample yields approximately 300,000 clones, around 80% seen once. With regard to this clone: Its specificity is unknown.

The sample was PBMCs. The TCR was taken from a girl aged 2 to 10 in good health and CMV-seronegative. V gene TRBV10-3 combines with J gene TRBJ2-1; the match to TRBD2 covers 7 bases. The CDR3 spells CAISGGLDSYNEQFF. In DNA, the CDR3 is TGTGCCATCAGTGGAGGACTAGACTCCTACAATGAGCAGTTCTTC.